This passage covers 30 T cell receptor beta chains from one sample sequenced in a study of CXCR3-negative and CXCR3-positive naive CD8 T cells. Each TRB cDNA library was prepared by 5' RACE (with UMI labels). Using the 5' RACE reads, TCRdb records one entry per CDR3 protein without DNA. This sample contains approximately 140,000 distinct CDR3 sequences. Findings and limits, study-wide: For CXCR3-positive naive cells, TRB CDR3s were more hydrophobic than those of CXCR3-negative naive cells.

Their antigens are not known. Sequencing used naive CXCR3+ CD8+ T cells from blood. Subset here: CD45RO-CCR7+CD27+CD95- naive CD8+ T cells expressing CXCR3 (TNR3+). All receptors come from a human donor in good health. Some clones in this sample may be carry-over from other donors' samples.

The chain employs TRBV29-1 and TRBJ2-7; absent DNA, TCRdb's TRBD1 call cannot be checked. The CDR3 sequence is 13 residues long. Germline V gene sequence: CDR1 SQVTM, CDR2 ANQGSEA. CDR3 sequence: CSVGQGSSYEQYF.

V is TRBV10-3 and J is TRBJ1-2. The CDR3 extends over 16 amino acids. Germline CDR1 and CDR2: ENHRY and SYGVKD. The CDR3 sequence: CAISDHQVYGNYGYTF.

The rearrangement joins TRBV5-1 to TRBJ1-1. The CDR3 spans 15 residues. The V gene's germline CDR1 is SGHRS and CDR2 YFSETQ. The CDR3 loop is CASSLIPNMNTEAFF.

V is TRBV20-1 and J is TRBJ2-1; TCRdb reports TRBD1, a call that lacks DNA to check it against. The germline gives CDR1 DFQATT, CDR2 SNEGSKA (reference sequence). CDR3 length: 14 residues. The CDR3: CSARDLQGWDEQFF.

V and J are TRBV7-3 and TRBJ2-1; TCRdb proposes TRBD1, but this gene call is untestable without DNA. The CDR3 has 14 amino acids. Germline CDR1 SGHTA, CDR2 FQGTGA. The CDR3 sequence is CASSSGTTGDEQFF.

The rearrangement uses TRBV5-6 and TRBJ2-7; TCRdb outputs TRBD2, but without DNA this stays unchecked. Germline CDR1 is SGHDT and CDR2 is YYEEEE. The CDR3 is made up of 15 amino acids. The chain's CDR3 is CASSHGTSGSDEQYF. Combining the CDR3 with reference TRBV5-6 and TRBJ2-7 gives the whole variable domain DAGVTQSPTHLIKTRGQQVTLRCSPKSGHDTVSWYQQALGQGPQFIFQYYEEEERQRGNFPDRFSGHQFPNYSSELNVNALLLGDSALYLCASSHGTSGSDEQYFGPGTRLTVT.

The genes are TRBV6-5 and TRBJ2-2; the D call of TRBD1 rests on TCRdb alone, since no DNA is present to check it. This CDR3 has 15 residues. Germline loops: CDR1 MNHEY, CDR2 SVGAGI. CDR3 sequence reads: CASSYHTSGVGELFF.

The J gene is TRBJ1-2, the V gene TRBV4-3. Germline lookup yields CDR1 LGHNA and CDR2 YSLEER. This CDR3 comprises 15 residues. CDR3 sequence: CASSQDWAGQDGYTF.

This rearrangement joins TRBV20-1 to TRBJ2-2; there is no DNA to check the TCRdb D call of TRBD1. CDR1 is DFQATT, CDR2 SNEGSKA, per germline (reference sequence). CDR3 length: 15 amino acids. The CDR3 here is CSAREQGSDTGELFF.

The V and J genes are TRBV28 and TRBJ1-6; no DNA is available, so the TRBD1 call from TCRdb remains unchecked. The germline gives CDR1 MDHEN, CDR2 SYDVKM. CDR3 length: 16 amino acids. The CDR3 protein is CASTLSRESYNSPLHF.

J is TRBJ2-7 and V is TRBV11-2; TCRdb selects TRBD2, and the lack of DNA leaves this call unchecked. This CDR3 comprises 16 residues. Germline V lookup: CDR1 SGHAT, CDR2 FQNNGV. This CDR3 reads CASSHTGLAGLYEQYF.

This chain connects TRBV7-9 to TRBJ2-3. Germline lookup yields CDR1 SEHNR and CDR2 FQNEAQ (reference sequence). This CDR3 spans 16 amino acids. The CDR3 protein is CASTPLELKSTDTQYF.

The V gene is TRBV14, the J gene TRBJ2-7; TCRdb's D gene call, TRBD2, goes unchecked for lack of DNA. The CDR3 length is 13 residues. Germline assignment: CDR1 SGHDN and CDR2 FVKESK. CDR3 sequence reads: CASSQGRGNEQYF.

The V gene is TRBV28, the J gene TRBJ2-7; TCRdb indicates TRBD1, and absent DNA this call remains unverified. Germline values: CDR1 MDHEN, CDR2 SYDVKM. The CDR3 spans 14 residues. The CDR3 is CASRTRQGIDEQYF. The whole variable domain, filled in from reference TRBV28 and TRBJ2-7, reads DVKVTQSSRYLVKRTGEKVFLECVQDMDHENMFWYRQDPGLGLRLIYFSYDVKMKEKGDIPEGYSVSREKKERFSLILESASTNQTSMYLCASRTRQGIDEQYFGPGTRLTVT.

This chain uses TRBV20-1 with TRBJ2-3; TCRdb's D call of TRBD1 is untestable without DNA. CDR3 length: 15 amino acids. In germline, CDR1 is DFQATT, CDR2 SNEGSKA (reference sequence). Here the CDR3 reads CSATDKGSSTDTQYF.

The chain employs TRBV29-1 and TRBJ2-7; lacking DNA, the TRBD1 call made by TCRdb goes unchecked. Germline V CDR1 and CDR2: SQVTM, ANQGSEA. The CDR3 has 12 amino acids. The CDR3 sequence: CSVVEGGHEQYF.

The chain employs TRBV5-1 and TRBJ2-5. CDR3 length: 12 amino acids. Looked up from germline, CDR1 is SGHRS and CDR2 is YFSETQ. The CDR3 reads CASSVDQETQYF.

The rearrangement links TRBV20-1 to TRBJ2-7. The germline V gene has CDR1 DFQATT and CDR2 SNEGSKA (reference sequence). The CDR3 has 12 residues. The CDR3 reads CSATDSSYEQYF.

CDR3 sequence reads: CASSWPGEGVEQFF. This chain uses TRBV12-3 or TRBV12-4 with TRBJ2-1; TCRdb's D call, TRBD1, is unchecked because there is no DNA. CDR3 length: 14 amino acids.

This chain joins TRBV7-6 and TRBJ1-1; lacking DNA, the TRBD1 call made by TCRdb goes unchecked. The CDR3 covers 14 residues. Germline CDR1 is SGHVS and CDR2 is FNYEAQ. The CDR3 here is CASSYETGLTEAFF. The complete variable domain, with remaining parts taken from reference TRBV7-6 and TRBJ1-1, reads GAGVSQSPRYKVTKRGQDVALRCDPISGHVSLYWYRQALGQGPEFLTYFNYEAQQDKSGLPNDRFSAERPEGSISTLTIQRTEQRDSAMYRCASSYETGLTEAFFGQGTRLTVV.

This chain uses TRBV7-9 with TRBJ1-1. There are 15 residues in the CDR3. CDR1 and CDR2 from the germline V gene are SEHNR and FQNEAQ (reference sequence). The CDR3 here is CASSLAVGLSWEAFF. Full variable domain (rest looked up from reference TRBV7-9 and TRBJ1-1): DTGVSQNPRHKITKRGQNVTFRCDPISEHNRLYWYRQTLGQGPEFLTYFQNEAQLEKSRLLSDRFSAERPKGSFSTLEIQRTEQGDSAMYLCASSLAVGLSWEAFFGQGTRLTVV.

The rearrangement joins TRBV6-6 to TRBJ2-5; checking the TCRdb D call of TRBD1 is not possible without DNA. CDR3 length equals 17 residues. Germline assignment: CDR1 MNHNY and CDR2 SVGAGI (reference sequence). CDR3 sequence reads: CASSYPPTGTGGETQYF.

This chain connects TRBV12-3 or TRBV12-4 to TRBJ2-7; TCRdb indicates TRBD2, and absent DNA this call remains unverified. The CDR3 has 16 residues. The CDR3 protein is CASSSGLADNSYEQYF.

The J gene is TRBJ2-1, the V gene TRBV3-1; TCRdb gives TRBD2 as the D gene, but with no DNA this cannot be confirmed. The CDR3 contains 15 residues. CDR1 and CDR2 from the germline V gene are LGHDT and YNNKEL (reference sequence). The CDR3 loop reads CASSPTGSTSGEQFF.

The genes are TRBV7-2 and TRBJ2-7; TCRdb outputs TRBD1, but without DNA this stays unchecked. This CDR3 has 16 amino acids. Germline V gene lookup returns CDR1 SGHTA and CDR2 FQGNSA. CDR3 region: CASSLGPYGQGYEQYF.

The chain carries TRBV2 and TRBJ2-7; lacking DNA, the TRBD1 call made by TCRdb goes unchecked. Germline V gene data show CDR1 as SNHLY and CDR2 as FYNNEI. This CDR3 has 15 amino acids. The CDR3 is CASSEGSGYAYEQYF. Supplemented by reference TRBV2 and TRBJ2-7, the full variable domain reads EPEVTQTPSHQVTQMGQEVILRCVPISNHLYFYWYRQILGQKVEFLVSFYNNEISEKSEIFDDQFSVERPDGSNFTLKIRSTKLEDSAMYFCASSEGSGYAYEQYFGPGTRLTVT.

The genes are TRBV7-2 and TRBJ2-1. Germline CDR1 is SGHTA and CDR2 is FQGNSA. This CDR3 region has 12 residues. The chain's CDR3 is CASSWPNNEQFF.

The chain uses TRBV7-8 and TRBJ1-5. In germline, CDR1 is SGHVS, CDR2 FQNEAQ. The CDR3 has 15 residues. The CDR3 spells CASSLGQARGQPQHF.

The J gene is TRBJ2-1, the V gene TRBV11-2. The CDR3 totals 13 residues. Germline loops: CDR1 SGHAT, CDR2 FQNNGV. CDR3 sequence: CASSFERVNEQFF.

This chain uses TRBV6-6 with TRBJ2-7; TCRdb's D call, TRBD1, is unchecked because there is no DNA. Germline lookup yields CDR1 MNHNY and CDR2 SVGAGI (reference sequence). The CDR3 runs to 16 residues. The CDR3 loop is CASSYLLTGSRYEQYF.